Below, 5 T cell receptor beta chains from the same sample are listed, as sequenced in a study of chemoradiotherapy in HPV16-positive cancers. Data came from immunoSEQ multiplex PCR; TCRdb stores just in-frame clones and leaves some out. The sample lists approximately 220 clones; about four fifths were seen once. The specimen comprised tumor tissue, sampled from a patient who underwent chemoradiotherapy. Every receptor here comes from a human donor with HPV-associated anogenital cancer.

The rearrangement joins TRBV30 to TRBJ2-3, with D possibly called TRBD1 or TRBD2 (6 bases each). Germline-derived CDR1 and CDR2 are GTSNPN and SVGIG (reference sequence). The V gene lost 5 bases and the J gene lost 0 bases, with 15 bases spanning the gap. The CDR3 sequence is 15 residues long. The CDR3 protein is CAWSNRGESTDTQYF. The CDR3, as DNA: TGTGCCTGGTCCAATAGGGGGGAGAGCACAGATACGCAGTATTTT. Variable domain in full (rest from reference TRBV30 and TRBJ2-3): SQTIHQWPATLVQPVGSPLSLECTVEGTSNPNLYWYRQAAGRGLQLLFYSVGIGQISSEVPQNLSASRPQDRQFILSSKKLLLSDSGFYLCAWSNRGESTDTQYFGPGTRLTVL.

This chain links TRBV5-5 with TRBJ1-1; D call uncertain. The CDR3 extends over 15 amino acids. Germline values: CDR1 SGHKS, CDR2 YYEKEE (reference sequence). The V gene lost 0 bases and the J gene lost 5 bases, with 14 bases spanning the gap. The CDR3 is CASSLALSGETEAFF. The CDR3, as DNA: TGTGCCAGCAGCTTGGCCTTATCTGGGGAGACTGAAGCTTTCTTT. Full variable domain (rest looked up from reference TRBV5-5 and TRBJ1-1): DAGVTQSPTHLIKTRGQQVTLRCSPISGHKSVSWYQQVLGQGPQFIFQYYEKEERGRGNFPDRFSARQFPNYSSELNVNALLLGDSALYLCASSLALSGETEAFFGQGTRLTVV.

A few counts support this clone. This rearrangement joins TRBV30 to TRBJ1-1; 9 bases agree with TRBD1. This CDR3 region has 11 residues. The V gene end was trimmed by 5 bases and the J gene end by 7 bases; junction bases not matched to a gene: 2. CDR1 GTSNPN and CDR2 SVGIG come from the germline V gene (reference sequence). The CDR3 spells CAWGGQGEAFF. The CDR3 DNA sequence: TGTGCCTGGGGGGGACAGGGTGAAGCTTTCTTT.

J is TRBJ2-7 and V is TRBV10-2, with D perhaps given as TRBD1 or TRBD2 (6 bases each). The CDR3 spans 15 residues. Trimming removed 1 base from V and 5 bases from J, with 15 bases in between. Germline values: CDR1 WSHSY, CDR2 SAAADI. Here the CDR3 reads CASSEWRVGGDEQYF. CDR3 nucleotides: TGCGCCAGCAGTGAGTGGAGGGTAGGGGGTGACGAGCAGTACTTC.

CDR3 sequence reads: CASSFLQLSTDTQYF. CDR3 DNA: TGTGCCAGCAGTTTCCTACAGCTTAGCACAGATACGCAGTATTTT. The chain is built from TRBV28 and TRBJ2-3, with D hard to call. CDR3 length: 15 amino acids. Germline lookup yields CDR1 MDHEN and CDR2 SYDVKM. V shed 3 bases and J shed 0 bases, with 10 bases lying between them.